One and the same sample provided the 23 T cell receptor beta chains below, sequenced in a study of blood T cell repertoires in COVID-19. Clones were sequenced by immunoSEQ multiplex PCR, and TCRdb holds only the in-frame ones, with some missing. The table includes approximately 300,000 clones, just under 90% detected once. Sequenced material: peripheral blood. These receptors all stem from a woman in her thirties or forties with acute or convalescent COVID-19.

The rearrangement uses TRBV4-1 and TRBJ1-1, with a possible D match to TRBD1 (5 bases). This CDR3 region has 13 residues. V was clipped by 0 bases and J by 11 bases, with 13 bases between them. Germline CDR1 reads MGHRA; CDR2 reads YSYEKL. DNA of the CDR3: TGCGCCAGCAGCCAAGATATAGGGGTTTTGGCTTTCTTT. Protein sequence: CASSQDIGVLAFF.

The V gene is TRBV12-3 or TRBV12-4, the J gene TRBJ2-1, with D hard to call. With 4 bases removed from V and 7 bases from J, the gap between germline ends came to 11 bases. There are 13 residues in the CDR3. The CDR3 DNA sequence: TGTGCCAGCAGTTCAGCCCTTGTGAATGAGCAGTTCTTC. Encoded protein: CASSSALVNEQFF.

This chain uses TRBV11-1 with TRBJ2-7; tentatively, D is TRBD1 (6 bases). Per the germline V gene, CDR1 is SGHAT and CDR2 is FQDESV (reference sequence). The CDR3 runs 14 residues. Trimming stripped 5 bases from V and 1 base from J, with 12 bases between. CDR3 loop: CASSNLGQSYEQYV. The CDR3 DNA reads TGTGCCAGCAGCAATTTAGGACAGTCCTACGAGCAGTACGTC.

This chain uses TRBV3-1 (or the pseudogene TRBV3-2) with TRBJ1-1; 7 positions match TRBD1. Trimming took 4 bases from V and 5 from J; bases not matched to a gene: 10. Looked up from germline, CDR1 is LGHDT and CDR2 is YNNKEL (reference sequence). CDR3 length: 15 amino acids. CDR3 bases: TGTGCCAGCAGCCCCATGGCAGGGGGATCTACTGAAGCTTTCTTT. It yields the protein CASSPMAGGSTEAFF.

This clone showed up just once. One junction end disagrees with the germline gene, perhaps due to a read error. The V call is TRBV30, the J call TRBJ1-1, with D uncertain. Germline loops: CDR1 GTSNPN, CDR2 SVGIG (reference sequence). CDR3 length: 11 amino acids. The CDR3 region has the DNA TGTGCCTGGAGCCCCTTAACTGGAGCTTTCTTT. Encoded protein: CAWSPLTGAFF.

The genes are TRBV25-1 and TRBJ2-7; D unclear. Trimming left V 1 base short and J 4 bases short, with 8 bases between. The CDR3 is 13 residues long. The germline V gene encodes CDR1 MGHDK and CDR2 SYGVNS. The CDR3 reads CASSECFLYEQYV. The DNA for the CDR3 is TGTGCCAGCAGTGAATGTTTCCTGTACGAGCAGTACGTC.

The chain is built from TRBV5-1 and TRBJ2-5; 14 bases align to TRBD2. After removal of 9 bases from V and 2 bases from J, the junction contained 3 bases not matched to a gene. CDR3 size: 14 residues. Germline CDR1 reads SGHRS; CDR2 reads YFSETQ. The CDR3 DNA reads as TGCGCCACTGGGACTAGCGGGGGTCAAGAGACCCAGTACTTC. It specifies CATGTSGGQETQYF. Based on the CDR3 plus reference TRBV5-1 and TRBJ2-5, the full variable domain is KAGVTQTPRYLIKTRGQQVTLSCSPISGHRSVSWYQQTPGQGLQFLFEYFSETQRNKGNFPGRFSGRQFSNSRSEMNVSTLELGDSALYLCATGTSGGQETQYFGPGTRLLVL.

The rearrangement links TRBV9 to TRBJ2-5; 8 bases align to TRBD2. CDR3 size: 16 residues. Germline values: CDR1 SGDLS, CDR2 YYNGEE. The V gene end was trimmed by 0 bases and the J gene end by 4 bases; junction bases not matched to a gene: 8. In DNA form, the CDR3 reads TGTGCCAGCAGCGTAGTACCGGGGGGGCCAGGAGAGACCCAGTACTTC. Translation gives CASSVVPGGPGETQYF.

The J gene is TRBJ1-5, the V gene TRBV2; D ambiguous. This CDR3 comprises 14 residues. V shed 4 bases and J shed 0 bases, with 7 bases lying between them. Germline CDR1 SNHLY, CDR2 FYNNEI. This chain's CDR3 is CASSAVYSNQPQHF. CDR3 sequence (DNA): TGTGCCAGCAGTGCAGTTTATAGCAATCAGCCCCAGCATTTT.

This chain uses TRBV27 with TRBJ2-1; weak D call: TRBD2 (7 bases). The germline gives CDR1 MNHEY, CDR2 SMNVEV (reference sequence). V was shortened by 7 bases and J by 6 bases, with 19 bases between the two germline ends. The CDR3 sequence is 15 residues long. The CDR3 DNA is TGTGCCAGCATACGAGGGGGGGGCGTCAGCAATGAGCAGTTCTTC. As protein: CASIRGGGVSNEQFF.

This clone is a singleton in its sample. The chain couples TRBV5-6 to TRBJ1-2; D remains unclear. Germline lookup yields CDR1 SGHDT and CDR2 YYEEEE. Trimming shortened V by 4 bases and J by 4 bases, and 8 bases separated the two germline ends. The length of the CDR3 is 12 residues. For the CDR3, the DNA is TGTGCCAGCAGCATTGGAGGCTATGGCTACACCTTC. Residues: CASSIGGYGYTF.

V gene TRBV20-1 combines with J gene TRBJ2-3, with 9 bases lining up with TRBD2. This CDR3 contains 16 residues. Germline CDR1 and CDR2: DFQATT and SNEGSKA (reference sequence). Unmatched junction bases numbered 7, after V lost 3 bases and J lost 0 bases. CDR3 sequence reads: CSASALTSGSTDTQYF. The CDR3 DNA follows: TGCAGTGCTAGTGCCCTAACTAGCGGGAGCACAGATACGCAGTATTTT.

Written as DNA, the CDR3 is TGTGCCAGCAGTGAATCGGGGGAAGTGGAGACCCAGTACTTC. Protein sequence: CASSESGEVETQYF. The J gene is TRBJ2-5, the V gene TRBV6-1, with D possibly being TRBD2 (6 bases). Germline CDR1 reads MNHNS; CDR2 reads SASEGT. V lost 2 bases and J 5 bases, leaving 12 bases between the germline ends. CDR3 length equals 14 residues.

The CDR3 bases are TGCGCCAGCAGCCAAGGGGCAGGGGTACAAGAGACCCAGTACTTC. This codes for CASSQGAGVQETQYF. The chain has TRBV4-1 and TRBJ2-5, with D maybe TRBD1 (6 bases). The V end lost 1 base, the J end lost 2 bases, and 11 bases lay between the germline ends. Germline V lookup: CDR1 MGHRA, CDR2 YSYEKL. The CDR3 has 15 residues.

V gene TRBV13 combines with J gene TRBJ2-3; TRBD2 matches at 8 bases. This CDR3 comprises 16 residues. The germline gives CDR1 PRHDT, CDR2 FYEKMQ (reference sequence). V shed 5 bases and J 2 bases; nucleotides not matched to a gene: 9. The CDR3 DNA follows: TGTGCCAGCAGCCCCTTCGGCGGGGGGAACACAGATACGCAGTATTTT. Translating it yields CASSPFGGGNTDTQYF.

In its sample, this clone was seen a few times. The chain uses TRBV7-9 and TRBJ2-7; 8 bases line up with TRBD1. After removal of 3 bases from V and 0 bases from J, the junction contained 13 bases not matched to a gene. The germline CDR1 and CDR2 sequences are SEHNR and FQNEAQ (reference sequence). This CDR3 has 18 amino acids. The chain's CDR3 is CASSLDREELQGSYEQYV. The DNA for the CDR3 is TGTGCCAGCAGCTTGGACAGGGAAGAGCTCCAGGGCTCCTACGAGCAGTACGTC.

This chain links TRBV5-1 with TRBJ2-2, with D maybe TRBD1 (5 bases). The CDR3 contains 15 residues. The germline V and J ends were trimmed by 0 bases and 2 bases, with 8 bases remaining between them. Germline CDR1 SGHRS, CDR2 YFSETQ. The CDR3 region has the DNA TGCGCCAGCAGCTTGGTAGACAGCAACACCGGGGAGCTGTTTTTT. This codes for CASSLVDSNTGELFF. Using reference TRBV5-1 and TRBJ2-2 for the parts outside the CDR3, the full variable domain is KAGVTQTPRYLIKTRGQQVTLSCSPISGHRSVSWYQQTPGQGLQFLFEYFSETQRNKGNFPGRFSGRQFSNSRSEMNVSTLELGDSALYLCASSLVDSNTGELFFGEGSRLTVL.

This rearrangement joins TRBV5-1 to TRBJ2-1, with D perhaps matching TRBD2 (5 bases). Germline V lookup: CDR1 SGHRS, CDR2 YFSETQ. The CDR3 has 14 residues. V dropped 4 bases and J dropped 5 bases, with 13 bases sitting between them. The CDR3 is CASSPGPGNNEQFF. The CDR3 coding sequence is TGCGCCAGCAGCCCCGGTCCCGGGAACAATGAGCAGTTCTTC.

This chain links TRBV7-2 with TRBJ1-1, with 7 bases identical to TRBD1. This CDR3 is 14 amino acids long. CDR1 SGHTA and CDR2 FQGNSA come from the germline V gene. V was clipped by 1 base and J by 6 bases; unmatched bases: 5. This CDR3 reads CASSLVGDSPEAFF. CDR3 nucleotide sequence: TGTGCCAGCAGCTTAGTGGGGGACAGTCCTGAAGCTTTCTTT.

The chain recombines TRBV18 with TRBJ1-2; 10 bases map to TRBD1. V lost 1 base and J lost 10; bases outside the gene matches: 12. The germline V gene has CDR1 KGHSH and CDR2 LQKENI. The CDR3 length is 16 residues. The CDR3 protein is CASSPRSPGQGTHYTF. DNA of the CDR3: TGTGCCAGCTCACCACGCTCGCCGGGACAGGGGACCCACTACACCTTC.

The chain joins TRBV9 to TRBJ2-3, with 11 bases lining up with TRBD2. Germline V gene lookup returns CDR1 SGDLS and CDR2 YYNGEE. V lost 3 bases and J lost 5; bases outside the gene matches: 8. CDR3 length equals 16 residues. CDR3 amino acids: CASSGIAGGPGDTQYF. The CDR3, as DNA: TGTGCCAGCAGCGGCATAGCGGGGGGGCCAGGAGATACGCAGTATTTT. Filled out from reference TRBV9 and TRBJ2-3, the complete variable domain reads DSGVTQTPKHLITATGQRVTLRCSPRSGDLSVYWYQQSLDQGLQFLIQYYNGEERAKGNILERFSAQQFPDLHSELNLSSLELGDSALYFCASSGIAGGPGDTQYFGPGTRLTVL.

This clone was observed a single time. CDR3 sequence (DNA): TGCAGTGCTAATCTTTTAGGGGGAGCTTTCTTT. It is translated as CSANLLGGAFF. V gene TRBV20-1 combines with J gene TRBJ1-1, with D perhaps matching TRBD1 (6 bases). The length of the CDR3 is 11 residues. V lost 4 bases and J lost 10, with 13 bases in between. Germline CDR1 DFQATT, CDR2 SNEGSKA (reference sequence).

This chain connects TRBV12-5 to TRBJ1-1; D unclear. Germline V lookup: CDR1 LGHNT, CDR2 FRNRAP. V was cut by 3 bases and J by 0 bases, with 11 bases left in between. CDR3 length equals 15 residues. The CDR3 DNA follows: TGTGCTAGTGGTTTCCCTATCTATATGAACACTGAAGCTTTCTTT. This codes for CASGFPIYMNTEAFF.